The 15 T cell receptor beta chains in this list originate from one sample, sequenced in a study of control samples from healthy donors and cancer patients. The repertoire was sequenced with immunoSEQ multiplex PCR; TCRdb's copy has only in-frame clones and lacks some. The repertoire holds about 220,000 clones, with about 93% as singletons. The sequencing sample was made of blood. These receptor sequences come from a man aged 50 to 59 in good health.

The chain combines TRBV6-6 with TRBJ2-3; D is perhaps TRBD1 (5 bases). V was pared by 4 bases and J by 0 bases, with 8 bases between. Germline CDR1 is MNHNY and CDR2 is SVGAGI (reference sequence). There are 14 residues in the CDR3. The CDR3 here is CASSLTASTDTQYF. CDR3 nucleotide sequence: TGTGCCAGCAGTTTGACAGCTAGCACAGATACGCAGTATTTT.

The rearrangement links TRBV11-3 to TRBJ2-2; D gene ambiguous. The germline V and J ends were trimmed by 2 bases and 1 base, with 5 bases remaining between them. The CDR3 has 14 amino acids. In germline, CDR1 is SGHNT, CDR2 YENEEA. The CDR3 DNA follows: TGTGCCAGCAGCTTACAACAGAACACCGGGGAGCTGTTTTTT. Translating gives CASSLQQNTGELFF.

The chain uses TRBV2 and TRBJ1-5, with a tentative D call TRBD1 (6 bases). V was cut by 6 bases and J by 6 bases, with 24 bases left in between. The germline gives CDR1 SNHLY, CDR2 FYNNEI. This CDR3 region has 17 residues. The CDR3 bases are TGTGCCAGCAGCGGCGCGGTAGGGGGAGTAGGGGGTCAGCCCCAGCATTTT. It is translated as CASSGAVGGVGGQPQHF.

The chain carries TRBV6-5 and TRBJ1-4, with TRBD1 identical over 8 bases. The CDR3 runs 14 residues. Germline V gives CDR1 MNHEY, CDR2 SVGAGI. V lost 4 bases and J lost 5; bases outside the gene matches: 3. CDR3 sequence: CASSSGGGNEKLFF. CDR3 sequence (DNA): TGTGCCAGCAGTTCAGGGGGCGGAAATGAAAAACTGTTTTTT.

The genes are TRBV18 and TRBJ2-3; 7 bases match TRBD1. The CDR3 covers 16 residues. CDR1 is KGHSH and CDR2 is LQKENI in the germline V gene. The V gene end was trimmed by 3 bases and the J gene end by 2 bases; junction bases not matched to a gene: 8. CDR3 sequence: CASSPFRDSPTDTQYF. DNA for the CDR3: TGTGCCAGCTCACCCTTTCGGGACAGCCCCACAGATACGCAGTATTTT.

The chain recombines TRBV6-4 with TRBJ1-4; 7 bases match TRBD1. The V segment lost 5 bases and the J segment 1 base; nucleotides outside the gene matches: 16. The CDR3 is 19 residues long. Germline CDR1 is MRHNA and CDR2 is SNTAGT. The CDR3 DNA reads TGTGCCAGCAGTTGCCGACAGGGAAGGGTAAGAGTAACTAATGAAAAACTGTTTTTT. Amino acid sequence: CASSCRQGRVRVTNEKLFF.

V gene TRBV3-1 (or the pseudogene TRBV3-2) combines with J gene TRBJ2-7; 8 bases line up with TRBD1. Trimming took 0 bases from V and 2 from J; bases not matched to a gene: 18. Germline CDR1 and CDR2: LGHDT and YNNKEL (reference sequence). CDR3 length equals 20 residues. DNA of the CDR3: TGTGCCAGCAGCCAAGATTCCCGAGACAGGGGTGGGCCCCAGACCTACGAGCAGTACGTC. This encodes CASSQDSRDRGGPQTYEQYV.

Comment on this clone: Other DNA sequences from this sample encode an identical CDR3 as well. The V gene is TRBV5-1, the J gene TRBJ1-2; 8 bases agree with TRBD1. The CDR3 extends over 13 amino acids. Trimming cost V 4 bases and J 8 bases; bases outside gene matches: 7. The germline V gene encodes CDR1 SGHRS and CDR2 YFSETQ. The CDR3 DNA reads TGCGCCAGCAGCCTCCCAGGGGACAGGGGCTACACCTTC. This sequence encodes CASSLPGDRGYTF.

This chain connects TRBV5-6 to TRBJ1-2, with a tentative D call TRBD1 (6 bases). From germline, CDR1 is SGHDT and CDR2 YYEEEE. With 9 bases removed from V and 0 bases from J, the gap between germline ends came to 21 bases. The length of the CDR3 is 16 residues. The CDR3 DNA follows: TGTGCCACCAGTGTGACAGGCGGATTCACTAACTATGGCTACACCTTC. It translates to CATSVTGGFTNYGYTF.

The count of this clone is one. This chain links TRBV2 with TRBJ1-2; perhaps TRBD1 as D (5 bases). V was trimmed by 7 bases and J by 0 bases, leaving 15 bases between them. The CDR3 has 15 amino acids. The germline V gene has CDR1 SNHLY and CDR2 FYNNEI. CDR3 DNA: TGTGCCAGCAACCGGGACTCCGGAGCTAACTATGGCTACACCTTC. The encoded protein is CASNRDSGANYGYTF.

CDR3 region: CASSDPAGIGGPQHF. The CDR3 bases are TGTGCCAGCAGCGACCCCGCAGGCATTGGTGGCCCCCAGCATTTT. This sequence joins TRBV7-2 and TRBJ1-5; D gene unclear. The germline V gene encodes CDR1 SGHTA and CDR2 FQGNSA. Trimming took 5 bases from V and 10 from J, leaving 21 bases between them. The CDR3 consists of 15 residues.

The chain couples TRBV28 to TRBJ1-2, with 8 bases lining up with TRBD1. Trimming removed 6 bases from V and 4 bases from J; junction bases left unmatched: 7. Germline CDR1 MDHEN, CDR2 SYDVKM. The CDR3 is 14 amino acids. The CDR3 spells CASSGTGQGYGYTF. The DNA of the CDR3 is TGTGCCAGCAGCGGAACCGGACAGGGCTATGGCTACACCTTC.

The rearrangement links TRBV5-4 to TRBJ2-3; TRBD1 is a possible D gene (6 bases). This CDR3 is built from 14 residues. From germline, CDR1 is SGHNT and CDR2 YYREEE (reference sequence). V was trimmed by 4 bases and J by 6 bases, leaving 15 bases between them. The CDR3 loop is CASSKRDTRDTQYF. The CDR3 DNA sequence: TGTGCCAGCAGCAAAAGGGACACCCGGGATACGCAGTATTTT.

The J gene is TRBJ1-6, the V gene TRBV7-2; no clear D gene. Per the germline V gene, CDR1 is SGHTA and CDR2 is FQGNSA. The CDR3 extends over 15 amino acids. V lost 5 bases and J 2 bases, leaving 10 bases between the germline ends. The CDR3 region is CASSQRNTYNSPLHF. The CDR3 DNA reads TGTGCCAGCAGCCAAAGGAACACCTATAATTCACCCCTCCACTTT. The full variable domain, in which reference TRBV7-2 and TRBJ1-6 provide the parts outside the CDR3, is GAGVSQSPSNKVTEKGKDVELRCDPISGHTALYWYRQSLGQGLEFLIYFQGNSAPDKSGLPSDRFSAERTGGSVSTLTIQRTQQEDSAVYLCASSQRNTYNSPLHFGNGTRLTVT.

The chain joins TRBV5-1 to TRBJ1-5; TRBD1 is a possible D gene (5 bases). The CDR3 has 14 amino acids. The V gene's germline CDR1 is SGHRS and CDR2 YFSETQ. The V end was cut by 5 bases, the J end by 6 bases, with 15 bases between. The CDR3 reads CASRKDSNSQPQHF. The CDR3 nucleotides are TGCGCCAGCAGAAAAGACAGCAATAGTCAGCCCCAGCATTTT.